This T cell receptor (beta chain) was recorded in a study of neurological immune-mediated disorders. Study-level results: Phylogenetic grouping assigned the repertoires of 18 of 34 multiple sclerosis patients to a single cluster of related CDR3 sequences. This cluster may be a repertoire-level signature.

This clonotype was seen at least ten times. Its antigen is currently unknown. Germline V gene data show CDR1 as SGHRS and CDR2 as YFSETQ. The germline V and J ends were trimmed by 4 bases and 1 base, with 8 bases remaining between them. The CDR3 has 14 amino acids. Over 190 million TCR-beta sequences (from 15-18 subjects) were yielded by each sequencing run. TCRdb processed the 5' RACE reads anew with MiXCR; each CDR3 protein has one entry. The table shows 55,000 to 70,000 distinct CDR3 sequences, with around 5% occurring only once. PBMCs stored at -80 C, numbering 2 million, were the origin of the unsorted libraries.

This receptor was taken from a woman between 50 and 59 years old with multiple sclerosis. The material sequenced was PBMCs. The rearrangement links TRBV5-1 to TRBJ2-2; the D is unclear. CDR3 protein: CASSHTRNTGELFF. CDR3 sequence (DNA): TGCGCCAGCAGCCATACAAGGAACACCGGGGAGCTGTTTTTT.